Presented here are 24 T cell receptor beta chains from one specimen sequenced in a study of blood T cell repertoires in COVID-19 (dated by TCRdb to about 2020). Library creation used the immunoSEQ multiplex PCR assay. Held by TCRdb, this immuneACCESS table contains in-frame sequences only and omits some clones. Under half of the omission traces to an unresolved V gene where checked; the cause of the rest is unknown. Across this sample there are 300,000 to 500,000 clones, with 70% to 90% seen only once. The ten largest account for more than 0.85% of the sample. The sequencing input was PBMCs or T cells enriched from blood (not recorded which). The receptor source for this set is a woman in her twenties or thirties with acute COVID-19.

The J gene is TRBJ2-1, the V gene TRBV5-5, with D perhaps matching TRBD2 (6 bases). Germline CDR1 and CDR2: SGHKS and YYEKEE (reference sequence). Trimming shortened V by 4 bases and J by 4 bases, and 21 bases separated the two germline ends. The CDR3 loop spans 17 amino acids. Here the CDR3 reads CASSPGSGTGSYNEQFF. In nucleotides, the CDR3 is TGTGCCAGCAGCCCGGGGTCCGGGACTGGATCGTACAATGAGCAGTTCTTC.

The chain joins TRBV6-6 to TRBJ1-6; D is possibly TRBD1 (5 bases). The V gene lost 5 bases and the J gene lost 6 bases, with 20 bases spanning the gap. Germline V CDR1 and CDR2: MNHNY, SVGAGI (reference sequence). This CDR3 contains 17 residues. The CDR3 is CASSPWGRTNGNSPLHF. The CDR3 DNA follows: TGTGCCAGCAGTCCCTGGGGCCGAACAAACGGTAATTCACCCCTCCACTTT.

The chain couples TRBV27 to TRBJ1-2; D call uncertain. Germline assignment: CDR1 MNHEY and CDR2 SMNVEV (reference sequence). V lost 7 bases and J lost 5, with 23 bases in between. The CDR3 loop spans 16 amino acids. CDR3 protein: CASKPMGGGLGYGYTF. The DNA for the CDR3 is TGTGCCAGCAAACCAATGGGAGGCGGCCTGGGGTATGGCTACACCTTC.

This clone was recorded only once. The chain links TRBV7-9 to TRBJ1-1; maybe TRBD1 (6 bases). CDR3 length: 15 amino acids. V lost 5 bases to trimming and J lost 1 base, with 14 bases between them. From germline, CDR1 is SEHNR and CDR2 FQNEAQ (reference sequence). The CDR3 loop is CASSRRTDKNTEAFF. The DNA of the CDR3 is TGTGCCAGCAGCCGCCGGACAGACAAGAACACTGAAGCTTTCTTT.

J is TRBJ1-4 and V is TRBV5-1, with 7 nucleotides matching TRBD1. The CDR3 extends over 14 amino acids. V trimming: 0 bases; J trimming: 8 bases; junction bases outside the gene matches: 4. Looked up from germline, CDR1 is SGHRS and CDR2 is YFSETQ. CDR3 sequence reads: CASSLDRGEEKLFF. CDR3 in DNA: TGCGCCAGCAGCTTGGACAGGGGCGAAGAAAAACTGTTTTTT.

The chain links TRBV7-2 to TRBJ1-6, with TRBD1 matching over 8 bases. This CDR3 has 15 residues. CDR1 and CDR2 (germline): SGHTA, FQGNSA. The V and J ends lost 3 bases and 10 bases, in that order; junction bases with no gene match: 8. The CDR3 DNA reads as TGTGCCAGCAGCTTCCGGACAGGGCGGGAGTCACCCCTCCACTTT. Translation: CASSFRTGRESPLHF.

In this sample, this clone turned up once. This chain joins TRBV10-3 and TRBJ2-7; 11 bases are shared with TRBD1. The CDR3 sequence is 14 residues long. The germline V gene encodes CDR1 ENHRY and CDR2 SYGVKD. The ends lost 6 bases at V and 3 bases at J; junction bases unmatched: 4. The CDR3 nucleotides are TGTGCCATCAGGACGGGACAGGGGGTCTACGAGCAGTACTTC. It yields the protein CAIRTGQGVYEQYF.

The rearrangement joins TRBV2 to TRBJ1-1; a weak D match, TRBD1 (6 bases). V shed 6 bases and J shed 2 bases, with 13 bases lying between them. This CDR3 is built from 14 residues. Germline CDR1 reads SNHLY; CDR2 reads FYNNEI. The CDR3, as DNA: TGTGCCAGCAGGGGGGCACAGGGCAACACTGAAGCTTTCTTT. Protein: CASRGAQGNTEAFF.

The J gene is TRBJ1-2, the V gene TRBV7-3; tentatively, D is TRBD1 (6 bases). Germline CDR1 reads SGHTA; CDR2 reads FQGTGA. The V gene lost 5 bases and the J gene lost 1 base, with 8 bases spanning the gap. The CDR3 contains 13 residues. The CDR3: CASSPGVNYGYTF. The CDR3, as DNA: TGTGCCAGCAGCCCAGGGGTTAACTATGGCTACACCTTC.

J is TRBJ1-2 and V is TRBV6-6; 8 positions agree with TRBD1. The CDR3 has 14 residues. CDR1 is MNHNY, CDR2 SVGAGI, per germline (reference sequence). Trimming cost V 5 bases and J 6 bases; bases outside gene matches: 8. For the CDR3, the DNA is TGTGCCAGCAGTACTCCAGGGGGCGTCAATGGCTACACCTTC. The encoded protein is CASSTPGGVNGYTF.

The rearrangement uses TRBV24-1 and TRBJ2-1; 7 bases are a match to TRBD1. Germline V lookup: CDR1 KGHDR, CDR2 SFDVKD. The V and J ends lost 1 base and 2 bases, in that order; junction bases with no gene match: 4. The CDR3 length is 16 residues. The CDR3 coding sequence is TGTGCCACCAGTGATTTTGGCAGGGGGACCTACAATGAGCAGTTCTTC. Translation: CATSDFGRGTYNEQFF.

The rearrangement links TRBV21-1 to TRBJ1-6; the table's D gene call, TRBD1, was not cross checked with the DNA. TRBV21-1 is a pseudogene locus. CDR3 size: 15 residues. The DNA for the CDR3 is TGTGCCAGCAGCAAACCTGCAGTCTATAATTCACCCCTCCACTTT. This translates into CASSKPAVYNSPLHF.

V gene TRBV5-6 combines with J gene TRBJ1-2; no clear D gene. The V and J ends lost 2 bases and 8 bases respectively, with 16 bases between them. The length of the CDR3 is 14 residues. In germline, CDR1 is SGHDT, CDR2 YYEEEE. The CDR3 spells CASSFGQALIGYTF. The CDR3 DNA reads as TGTGCCAGCAGCTTTGGGCAGGCCCTAATCGGCTACACCTTC.

This CDR3 is CASSLARVDQPQHF. In nucleotides, the CDR3 is TGTGCCAGTAGTCTCGCCAGGGTGGATCAGCCCCAGCATTTT. The chain combines TRBV19 with TRBJ1-5; D may be TRBD1 (5 bases). V dropped 5 bases and J dropped 5 bases, with 13 bases sitting between them. This CDR3 is built from 14 residues. Germline loops: CDR1 LNHDA, CDR2 SQIVND (reference sequence).

This sequence joins TRBV2 and TRBJ2-3; TRBD2 matches at 14 bases. This CDR3 region has 15 residues. The J segment lost 6 bases and the V segment lost 7 bases, leaving 6 bases of the junction unmatched. Germline V gene data show CDR1 as SNHLY and CDR2 as FYNNEI. This chain's CDR3 is CASTPTSGGADTQYF. CDR3 bases: TGTGCCAGCACCCCGACTAGCGGGGGGGCTGATACGCAGTATTTT. Variable domain in full (rest from reference TRBV2 and TRBJ2-3): EPEVTQTPSHQVTQMGQEVILRCVPISNHLYFYWYRQILGQKVEFLVSFYNNEISEKSEIFDDQFSVERPDGSNFTLKIRSTKLEDSAMYFCASTPTSGGADTQYFGPGTRLTVL.

V and J are TRBV29-1 and TRBJ1-1; D is perhaps TRBD1 (5 bases). This CDR3 has 14 residues. Germline V gives CDR1 SQVTM, CDR2 ANQGSEA. Trimming left V 5 bases short and J 5 bases short, with 18 bases between. CDR3 region: CSVYPGTKNTEAFF. The CDR3 DNA reads as TGCAGCGTTTACCCCGGGACTAAAAATACTGAAGCTTTCTTT. The full variable domain, its missing parts supplied by reference TRBV29-1 and TRBJ1-1, is SAVISQKPSRDICQRGTSLTIQCQVDSQVTMMFWYRQQPGQSLTLIATANQGSEATYESGFVIDKFPISRPNLTFSTLTVSNMSPEDSSIYLCSVYPGTKNTEAFFGQGTRLTVV.

The chain recombines TRBV6-2 or TRBV6-3 with TRBJ1-4; 8 positions agree with TRBD1. Germline CDR1 MNHEY, CDR2 SVGEGT. After removal of 5 bases from V and 7 bases from J, the junction contained 3 bases not matched to a gene. The CDR3 consists of 13 residues. This chain's CDR3 is CASSPGQGEKLFF. The CDR3 coding sequence is TGTGCCAGCAGTCCCGGACAGGGTGAAAAACTGTTTTTT.

The V and J genes are TRBV7-2 and TRBJ2-1; 7 bases are a match to TRBD2. The CDR3 spans 14 residues. Germline-derived CDR1 and CDR2 are SGHTA and FQGNSA. After removal of 2 bases from V and 9 bases from J, the junction contained 7 bases not matched to a gene. The CDR3 DNA sequence: TGTGCCAGCAGCTTAATGGGGGAGGGTAGTGAGCAGTTCTTC. Its translation: CASSLMGEGSEQFF. Together with reference TRBV7-2 and TRBJ2-1, the CDR3 gives the full variable domain: GAGVSQSPSNKVTEKGKDVELRCDPISGHTALYWYRQSLGQGLEFLIYFQGNSAPDKSGLPSDRFSAERTGGSVSTLTIQRTQQEDSAVYLCASSLMGEGSEQFFGPGTRLTVL.

This rearrangement joins TRBV2 to TRBJ1-5; D gene unclear. The CDR3 is 14 residues long. Trimming pared 7 bases from V and 3 bases from J, leaving 13 bases between. Germline V gene data show CDR1 as SNHLY and CDR2 as FYNNEI. CDR3 region: CASTTYPDNQPQHF. The CDR3 bases are TGTGCCAGCACTACGTACCCCGACAATCAGCCCCAGCATTTT. The variable domain in full, with the rest retrieved from reference TRBV2 and TRBJ1-5, is EPEVTQTPSHQVTQMGQEVILRCVPISNHLYFYWYRQILGQKVEFLVSFYNNEISEKSEIFDDQFSVERPDGSNFTLKIRSTKLEDSAMYFCASTTYPDNQPQHFGDGTRLSIL.

J is TRBJ1-4 and V is TRBV15, with D perhaps TRBD1 (5 bases). This CDR3 contains 15 residues. Trimming removed 5 bases at V and 7 bases at J, with 17 bases between. The V gene's germline CDR1 is LNHNV and CDR2 YYDKDF (reference sequence). CDR3 DNA sequence: TGTGCCACCAGCCAGAGGGGCGGGGGAGCTGAAAAACTGTTTTTT. This sequence encodes CATSQRGGGAEKLFF.

This clone was observed a few times. V usage is TRBV2 and J usage is TRBJ2-7; D perhaps matches TRBD2 (6 bases). CDR1 and CDR2 from the germline V gene are SNHLY and FYNNEI. This CDR3 has 13 amino acids. The V and J ends lost 8 bases and 0 bases respectively, with 11 bases between them. DNA for the CDR3: TGTGCCAGCGGGAGGACGGCCTCCTACGAGCAGTACTTC. Amino acid sequence: CASGRTASYEQYF.

This chain links TRBV14 with TRBJ2-7; TRBD2 matches 9 bases. Germline V gene sequence: CDR1 SGHDN, CDR2 FVKESK. The ends lost 3 bases at V and 2 bases at J; junction bases unmatched: 5. CDR3 length: 15 amino acids. CDR3 sequence reads: CASSQTSGYAYEQYF. The CDR3 DNA reads as TGTGCCAGCAGCCAGACTAGCGGATACGCCTACGAGCAGTACTTC.

The rearrangement uses TRBV5-6 and TRBJ2-7; 15 bases are shared with TRBD2. The germline gives CDR1 SGHDT, CDR2 YYEEEE. V trimming: 5 bases; J trimming: 0 bases; junction bases outside the gene matches: 9. The CDR3 contains 18 residues. In DNA form, the CDR3 reads TGTGCCAGCAGAATCGGGACTAGCGGGGGGCCTAGCTCCTACGAGCAGTACTTC. This sequence encodes CASRIGTSGGPSSYEQYF.

The chain uses TRBV28 and TRBJ1-2, with D possibly TRBD1 on 6 matching bases. Germline V CDR1 and CDR2: MDHEN, SYDVKM. V was cut by 5 bases and J by 0 bases, with 13 bases left in between. CDR3 length: 15 amino acids. This CDR3 is CASSDPRTANYGYTF. DNA for the CDR3: TGTGCCAGCAGTGACCCAAGGACAGCTAACTATGGCTACACCTTC.